Listed here is a single T cell receptor beta chain. The antigen it recognizes is unknown. Qualities for individual bases were not recorded, and no much larger clone is one base off. In the prospective study, participants were about 18 to 89 years old, resided in about two dozen geographic areas of the United States, and were enrolled through a virtual design. In the prospective study, cohorts were assigned on the basis of participant-reported clinical history obtained from a screening survey and a study questionnaire. In the prospective study, mobile phlebotomists collected whole blood, serum and a nasopharyngeal or oropharyngeal swab from each participant. Over a roughly 2-month period, participants in the prospective study had the option of providing additional blood draws and questionnaires. Before DNA extraction, prospective study blood samples were shipped either frozen or at room temperature.

These data come from a study of blood T cell repertoires in COVID-19 (TCRdb year 2020). Background on the whole study: Collaborator samples came from the United States, Italy and Spain and covered acute and convalescent phases of COVID-19. The prospective study material was composed of cDNA or gDNA derived from T cells, B-cell-depleted T cells, or PBMCs. Samples came from the ongoing ImmuneRACE study (first 160 participants) plus 1,254 subjects from 6 global collaborators. Where available, HLA class I and class II types were obtained from metadata supplied by the sample provider rather than from assay-based typing. A de-identified subject ID, COVID-19 status, age in years and sex were almost always included in the sample metadata. Deeply sampled blood TCRbeta repertoires from subjects exposed to, actively infected with, or recovered from COVID-19 were included in the dataset. The repertoires were released in a freely available public database meant as a resource for research on the immune response to SARS-CoV-2.

The immunoSEQ Assay, a bias-controlled multiplex PCR, was used to amplify TCRbeta CDR3 regions from genomic DNA. From the authors' description of their analysis: The number of nucleated cells in each sample was estimated from the amplification of reference gene primers within the assay. To quantify the absolute abundance of each unique TCRbeta CDR3 rearrangement, sequence reads were collapsed and filtered. For each sample, productive Simpson clonality was calculated by taking the square root of Simpson's diversity index across productive rearrangements. Drawn from immuneACCESS, this table holds only the in-frame rearrangements with V and J called that TCRdb kept. Clones are partly lost; checked studies trace under half to an unresolved V gene and leave the rest unexplained. The D gene and trimming were derived from the DNA, and the V and J assignments and clone size from that table. The sample records over 200,000 clones, over 85% of which are singletons. 3.5% to 4% of the sample goes to the ten largest clones.

What the authors observed across the whole study: The quantity of clinical and demographic metadata differed by source and by participant and was supplied without curation.

The sequence was obtained from a woman in her twenties or thirties with acute COVID-19. The source material was PBMCs or T cells enriched from blood (not recorded which).

The sequenced DNA: TGTGCCAGCAGACCCAGAGGGTACAATGAGCAGTTCTTC. This yields the protein CASRPRGYNEQFF. The rearrangement joined TRBV28 to TRBJ2-1; the D gene is possibly TRBD2, with 5 bases matching. CDR1 MDHEN and CDR2 SYDVKM were looked up in the germline V gene. From the cysteine up to the phenylalanine, the CDR3 has a length of 13 residues. Only the CDR3 DNA stays, 39 bases, in frame from base 1. A distance of 10 bases separates the germline ends of V and J, which lose 6 bases and 4 bases respectively.